This T cell receptor beta chain was identified during a study of T cell clonotyping in hematopoietic cell transplantation. Study findings and constraints: Pathologically expanded recipient clonotypes increased progressively from day 30 to day 180 as diversity fell. At the given depth, recipient repertoires were over 95% de novo clonotypes.

Per the germline V gene, CDR1 is MNHNS and CDR2 is SASEGT. Trimming stripped 6 bases from V and 9 bases from J, with 12 bases between. The CDR3 totals 12 residues. Blood collection times were about day -28 and days 30, 100, 180 posttransplant. On this clone itself: Antigen specificity is unknown.

Method: immunoSEQ multiplex PCR; TCRdb's copy keeps in-frame clones and lacks some. Found here are around 15,000 clones, around 98% of them singletons; the top ten hold over 4%. The J gene is TRBJ1-5, the V gene TRBV6-1, with unresolved D. The receptor's source is a female patient aged 50-59 years who had an allogeneic stem cell transplant from an unrelated donor, so T cells may come from the graft donor. Some clones in this sample may be carry-over from other donors' samples. The specimen was peripheral blood mononuclear cells, collected 30 days after allogeneic stem cell transplant. Written as DNA, the CDR3 is TGTGCCAGCAGAAGATCTGCAGGGCCCCAGCATTTT. As protein: CASRRSAGPQHF.